This T cell receptor beta chain appears in the sequencing data of a study of blood T cell repertoires in COVID-19. Measured with immunoSEQ multiplex PCR; TCRdb has only the in-frame clones, and not every one. The profile shows about 250,000 clones, 75% to 90% of them singletons. The V and J ends lost 4 bases and 5 bases, in that order; junction bases with no gene match: 12. CDR1 is SGHDT, CDR2 YYEEEE, per germline. The CDR3 covers 17 residues. J is TRBJ2-2 and V is TRBV5-6; 9 nucleotides match TRBD1. The clonotype was recovered from a woman younger than 35 who had recovered from COVID-19. Sequences were obtained from PBMCs or T cells enriched from blood (not recorded which). The CDR3 is CASSGLGTGGRTGELFF. The CDR3 bases are TGTGCCAGCAGCGGTTTGGGTACAGGGGGCAGGACCGGGGAGCTGTTTTTT.